Below are 27 T cell receptor beta chains sequenced from a single sample in a study of cytomegalovirus exposure and HLA in healthy donors (dated by TCRdb to the late 2010s). Receptor amplification or capture employed the immunoSEQ multiplex PCR assay. The multiplex PCR relied on a mix of 60 forward primers for TCR Vbeta segments and 13 reverse primers for TCR Jbeta segments. Drawn from immuneACCESS, this table holds only the in-frame rearrangements with V and J called that TCRdb kept. Clones are partly lost; checked studies trace under half to an unresolved V gene and leave the rest unexplained. In this sample the table shows fewer than 200,000 clones, around 78% of which occur a single time. 0.65% to 0.85% of the sample is taken by the ten largest. Sequenced material: PBMCs. The receptors derive from a female donor in good health and CMV-seronegative.

This clone was seen a single time. The chain employs TRBV19 and TRBJ1-5; 7 bases line up with TRBD1. V lost 0 bases, J lost 0 bases, and 8 bases stayed unmatched. The CDR3 contains 18 residues. Germline loops: CDR1 LNHDA, CDR2 SQIVND (reference sequence). DNA for the CDR3: TGTGCCAGTAGTATAGAAGTAGGGACAGTTAATAGCAATCAGCCCCAGCATTTT. Protein sequence: CASSIEVGTVNSNQPQHF.

J is TRBJ2-3 and V is TRBV7-2, with 11 bases identical to TRBD2. V trimming: 5 bases; J trimming: 8 bases; junction bases outside the gene matches: 9. Germline CDR1 is SGHTA and CDR2 is FQGNSA. The CDR3 loop spans 15 amino acids. The CDR3 region is CASSRGSGGAGTQYF. As DNA, the CDR3 is TGTGCCAGCAGCCGGGGTAGCGGGGGGGCGGGTACGCAGTATTTT.

The chain employs TRBV28 and TRBJ2-4; 7 bases align to TRBD2. The CDR3 contains 12 residues. Per germline, CDR1 MDHEN and CDR2 SYDVKM. V shed 1 base and J 9 bases; nucleotides not matched to a gene: 0. This chain's CDR3 is CASSLSGGIQYF. The CDR3 DNA reads as TGTGCCAGCAGTTTATCGGGGGGCATTCAGTACTTC.

This rearrangement joins TRBV4-1 to TRBJ2-3, with 7 bases lining up with TRBD1. CDR3 size: 16 residues. The V and J ends lost 2 bases and 2 bases, in that order; junction bases with no gene match: 7. CDR1 is MGHRA, CDR2 YSYEKL, per germline. CDR3 protein: CASSQQRTGPTDTQYF. Here the CDR3 DNA reads TGCGCCAGCAGCCAACAGAGGACAGGACCCACAGATACGCAGTATTTT.

This chain links TRBV6-5 with TRBJ2-3, with D perhaps matching TRBD2 (5 bases). The V gene's germline CDR1 is MNHEY and CDR2 SVGAGI. There are 14 residues in the CDR3. The V and J ends lost 0 bases and 6 bases respectively, with 10 bases between them. The DNA for the CDR3 is TGTGCCAGCAGTTACTCGGACTCTCGGGATACGCAGTATTTT. This encodes CASSYSDSRDTQYF.

The chain links TRBV1 to TRBJ1-1. TRBV1 is a pseudogene locus. The CDR3 runs to 11 residues. CDR3 sequence: CTSSLETEAFF. The CDR3 bases are TGCACCAGCAGCCTCGAGACTGAAGCTTTCTTT.

This clone was seen a handful of times. The V gene is TRBV7-3, the J gene TRBJ2-3, with D perhaps TRBD1 (5 bases). Germline V gene sequence: CDR1 SGHTA, CDR2 FQGTGA. V lost 2 bases, J lost 2 bases, and 14 bases lay in between. CDR3 length equals 16 residues. As DNA, the CDR3 is TGTGCCAGCAGCTTACTCGGACAATTAGTCACAGATACGCAGTATTTT. It specifies CASSLLGQLVTDTQYF.

The sample holds a few counts of this clone. The V and J genes are TRBV7-9 and TRBJ2-5; D is possibly TRBD2 (6 bases). Trimming removed 5 bases from V and 4 bases from J, with 17 bases in between. The CDR3 length is 15 residues. The germline gives CDR1 SEHNR, CDR2 FQNEAQ (reference sequence). CDR3 sequence reads: CASSLGTSAGETQYF. The CDR3 DNA is TGTGCCAGCAGCCTCGGAACCTCAGCGGGAGAGACCCAGTACTTC. The full variable domain, with the rest looked up from reference TRBV7-9 and TRBJ2-5, is DTGVSQNPRHKITKRGQNVTFRCDPISEHNRLYWYRQTLGQGPEFLTYFQNEAQLEKSRLLSDRFSAERPKGSFSTLEIQRTEQGDSAMYLCASSLGTSAGETQYFGPGTRLLVL.

This chain connects TRBV1 to TRBJ2-7; the listed D gene, TRBD2, was not tested against the DNA. TRBV1 is shown as a pseudogene. The length of the CDR3 is 17 residues. In nucleotides, the CDR3 is TGCACCAGCAGCCAATACACTAGCGGACTAAGCTCCTACGAGCAGTACTTC. It specifies CTSSQYTSGLSSYEQYF.

This chain uses TRBV27 with TRBJ2-7; D perhaps matches TRBD1 (6 bases). Per the germline V gene, CDR1 is MNHEY and CDR2 is SMNVEV (reference sequence). Trimming pared 2 bases from V and 7 bases from J, leaving 21 bases between. The CDR3 has 16 residues. The CDR3: CASSLAAGGQSKEQYF. CDR3 DNA: TGTGCCAGCAGTTTAGCGGCGGGTGGACAGAGTAAGGAGCAGTACTTC.

In this sample, this clone turned up a few times. The genes are TRBV18 and TRBJ1-1, with 7 positions matching TRBD1. CDR3 size: 12 residues. Germline CDR1 and CDR2: KGHSH and LQKENI. Trimming at V came to 4 bases and at J to 6 bases, leaving 2 bases not matched to a gene. For the CDR3, the DNA is TGTGCCAGCTCACGCGGACAGGCTGAAGCTTTCTTT. Protein sequence: CASSRGQAEAFF.

The genes are TRBV7-6 and TRBJ2-5, with TRBD1 identical over 7 bases. The J call may be mistaken, given a closer DNA end match to TRBJ2-7. Germline CDR1 reads SGHVS; CDR2 reads FNYEAQ. The CDR3 consists of 18 residues. CDR3 sequence reads: CASSLAPLPGTAFYEQYF. CDR3 nucleotide sequence: TGTGCCAGCAGCTTAGCGCCCCTCCCCGGGACAGCGTTCTACGAGCAGTACTTC.

V is TRBV27 and J is TRBJ2-3; no reliable D call. The germline V gene encodes CDR1 MNHEY and CDR2 SMNVEV (reference sequence). The V end was cut by 9 bases, the J end by 2 bases, with 3 bases between. This CDR3 region has 10 residues. CDR3 DNA sequence: TGTGCCAGATACACAGATACGCAGTATTTT. The encoded protein is CARYTDTQYF.

The chain joins TRBV5-4 to TRBJ2-7; a possible D gene is TRBD1 (6 bases). The CDR3 length is 17 residues. V was shortened by 0 bases and J by 2 bases, with 18 bases between the two germline ends. CDR1 is SGHNT and CDR2 is YYREEE in the germline V gene (reference sequence). The CDR3 coding sequence is TGTGCCAGCAGCTTGGCCGTCGGTGGGGGCAGGGCCTACGAGCAGTACTTC. Residues: CASSLAVGGGRAYEQYF.

In its sample, this clone was seen a few times. V is TRBV7-9 and J is TRBJ2-7; the D gene is possibly TRBD2 (6 bases). CDR3 length: 11 amino acids. V lost 5 bases and J lost 5, with 7 bases in between. Germline CDR1 reads SEHNR; CDR2 reads FQNEAQ (reference sequence). The CDR3 coding sequence is TGTGCCAGCAGCGGAGGGGACGAGCAGTACTTC. Its translation: CASSGGDEQYF.

The chain uses TRBV11-1 and TRBJ2-7; D is undetermined. CDR1 SGHAT and CDR2 FQDESV come from the germline V gene (reference sequence). V lost 2 bases and J 3 bases, leaving 11 bases between the germline ends. The CDR3 runs 14 residues. CDR3 sequence: CASSLQSRNYEQYF. In DNA, the CDR3 is TGTGCCAGCAGCTTACAGTCCCGAAACTACGAGCAGTACTTC.

The chain links TRBV10-3 to TRBJ2-1; 11 bases agree with TRBD1. Germline V gives CDR1 ENHRY, CDR2 SYGVKD. Trimming cost V 3 bases and J 8 bases; bases outside gene matches: 12. This CDR3 region has 17 residues. CDR3 sequence (DNA): TGTGCCATCAGTGACGGACCTCGGGACAGGGGGAAGGATGAGCAGTTCTTC. It is translated as CAISDGPRDRGKDEQFF.

The chain has TRBV29-1 and TRBJ1-3, with TRBD1 identical over 10 bases. Germline V gene lookup returns CDR1 SQVTM and CDR2 ANQGSEA. This CDR3 is 17 amino acids long. The V and J ends lost 4 bases and 4 bases, in that order; junction bases with no gene match: 13. The CDR3 nucleotides read TGCAGCGTTGTAGGGACAGGGGCCGATCAAGCCGGAAACACCATATATTTT. Translated, it gives CSVVGTGADQAGNTIYF.

V usage is TRBV4-1 and J usage is TRBJ1-1; weak D call: TRBD1 (5 bases). The V gene's germline CDR1 is MGHRA and CDR2 YSYEKL. The CDR3 is made up of 15 amino acids. Trimming shortened V by 0 bases and J by 1 base, and 9 bases separated the two germline ends. The CDR3 coding sequence is TGCGCCAGCAGCCAAGACAGGGCCCCGAACACTGAAGCTTTCTTT. This codes for CASSQDRAPNTEAFF.

CDR3 loop: CASRAGQYLQPQHF. The CDR3 DNA reads TGTGCCAGCAGGGCAGGACAGTACCTTCAGCCCCAGCATTTT. The gene calls are TRBV2 and TRBJ1-5; possible D gene TRBD1, 6 bases. The germline V gene has CDR1 SNHLY and CDR2 FYNNEI. This CDR3 contains 14 residues. V lost 6 bases to trimming and J lost 6 bases, with 15 bases between them.

This rearrangement joins TRBV9 to TRBJ1-6; maybe TRBD1 (6 bases). The CDR3 sequence is 16 residues long. Deletions cut 3 bases from V and 8 bases from J, with 18 bases between. Germline CDR1 SGDLS, CDR2 YYNGEE. CDR3 in DNA: TGTGCCAGCAGCGCGGGACACCTCCGAGGGGATTCACCCCTCCACTTT. It codes for CASSAGHLRGDSPLHF.

This clone has only a few counts. The J gene is TRBJ1-4, the V gene TRBV9, with 9 bases lining up with TRBD1. Germline lookup yields CDR1 SGDLS and CDR2 YYNGEE. CDR3 size: 17 residues. V lost 3 bases and J lost 8; bases outside the gene matches: 14. The CDR3 sequence: CASSAGQGRVRIEKLFF. The CDR3 region has the DNA TGTGCCAGCAGCGCCGGACAGGGGAGGGTAAGAATCGAAAAACTGTTTTTT.

V gene TRBV7-2 combines with J gene TRBJ2-7, with unresolved D. Germline loops: CDR1 SGHTA, CDR2 FQGNSA. With 4 bases removed from V and 5 bases from J, the gap between germline ends came to 12 bases. This CDR3 has 13 residues. The CDR3 coding sequence is TGTGCCAGCAGCTCCCTTTACGGAGACGAGCAGTACTTC. Residues: CASSSLYGDEQYF.

The V call is TRBV7-2, the J call TRBJ1-2; TRBD1 might be the D (5 bases). Germline-derived CDR1 and CDR2 are SGHTA and FQGNSA. Trimming pared 6 bases from V and 4 bases from J, leaving 12 bases between. This CDR3 is 13 amino acids long. The CDR3 DNA reads TGTGCCAGCAGTTCAGGGATTAGCTATGGCTACACCTTC. Protein product: CASSSGISYGYTF.

This clone was counted a single time. The rearrangement joins TRBV6-6 to TRBJ1-3; D is undetermined. The CDR3 is 11 residues long. The V gene lost 4 bases and the J gene lost 8 bases, with 6 bases spanning the gap. Per germline, CDR1 MNHNY and CDR2 SVGAGI (reference sequence). The CDR3 region has the DNA TGTGCCAGCAGTTCCGGTTACACCATATATTTT. The encoded protein is CASSSGYTIYF.

The J gene is TRBJ2-5, the V gene TRBV7-2; a weak D match, TRBD1 (6 bases). There are 13 residues in the CDR3. Germline CDR1 and CDR2: SGHTA and FQGNSA. V lost 7 bases, J lost 14 bases, and 23 bases lay in between. DNA for the CDR3: TGTGCCAGCACCCGGGACACCAAATCCCCTCTATACTTC. It translates to CASTRDTKSPLYF.

As regards this clone: Other DNA sequences within the sample encode an identical CDR3. This chain links TRBV6-5 with TRBJ2-1; TRBD1 matches 9 bases. V shed 5 bases, J shed 7 bases, and the junction held 6 bases outside the gene matches. Germline V lookup: CDR1 MNHEY, CDR2 SVGAGI. The length of the CDR3 is 14 residues. CDR3 sequence reads: CASSRGQGRNEQFF. The DNA of the CDR3 is TGTGCCAGCAGTCGGGGACAGGGACGAAATGAGCAGTTCTTC.